This TCR beta chain derives from a study of graft-versus-host responses after intestinal transplantation. With regard to this clone: Its cognate antigen is unknown.

Some clones are missing from TCRdb's copy, which holds only in-frame ones; the method was immunoSEQ multiplex PCR. The sample has about 130,000 clones, about nine tenths seen once. Trimming took 1 base from V and 6 from J; bases not matched to a gene: 10. This CDR3 is built from 16 residues. Per germline, CDR1 KGHSH and CDR2 LQKENI. Study findings and constraints: Recipient marrow contained GvH clones, some of which appeared first in ileum or blood.

The sequencing used unstimulated CD4+ T cells sorted from spleen or lymph node cells, collected before intestinal transplant. The chain combines TRBV18 with TRBJ1-2, with 8 bases aligning to TRBD1. The receptor was isolated from a human donor who received an intestinal transplant. The CDR3 loop reads CASSPLQQGVYDGYTF. CDR3 DNA sequence: TGTGCCAGCTCACCACTTCAACAGGGGGTCTACGATGGCTACACCTTC.